The clone carrying this T cell receptor beta chain has just a few counts. This entry comes from a study of T-cell reconstitution after alpha-beta-depleted transplantation in children. CDR1 is DFQATT, CDR2 SNEGSKA, per germline (reference sequence). V was pared by 6 bases and J by 1 base, with 8 bases of the junction left unmatched. The CDR3 runs to 16 residues. TCRbeta library construction was performed incorporating unique molecular identifiers. Using its own MiXCR run on the PCR reads, TCRdb lists one record per CDR3 protein. The sample has hundreds of thousands of distinct CDR3 sequences, roughly 15% seen once; the top ten hold over 0.95%.

Sequencing used PBMCs from the stem cell graft donor, obtained from the stem cell graft. The chain combines TRBV20-1 with TRBJ2-6; 8 bases align to TRBD2. The receptor comes from a human donor who donated a stem cell graft to a child with acute myeloid leukemia. CDR3 coding DNA: TGCAGTGCCGTGTACAGCGGGGGATCTGGGGCCAACGTCCTGACTTTC. Translating it yields CSAVYSGGSGANVLTF.